What follows are 12 T cell receptor beta chains derived from one specimen sequenced in a study of blood T cell repertoires in COVID-19. Repertoires were generated with immunoSEQ multiplex PCR, while TCRdb's copy carries only in-frame clones and drops some. The table lists roughly 250,000 clones, about 90% of them singletons. The sample consisted of peripheral blood. These receptors were obtained from a man aged 30-40 years with COVID-19, enrolled during active disease.

In its sample, this clone was seen a few times. The J gene is TRBJ1-2, the V gene TRBV4-1; tentatively, D is TRBD1 (5 bases). Trimming shortened V by 1 base and J by 4 bases, and 13 bases separated the two germline ends. Looked up from germline, CDR1 is MGHRA and CDR2 is YSYEKL. The CDR3 has 15 residues. This CDR3 is CASSQGSRAIYGYTF. The CDR3 DNA sequence: TGCGCCAGCAGCCAAGGTTCCAGGGCTATCTATGGCTACACCTTC.

Concerning this clone itself: Germline and junction disagree at one end, which may indicate a read error. The chain employs TRBV6-1 and TRBJ2-7; maybe TRBD2 (5 bases). The CDR3 runs to 13 residues. Germline values: CDR1 MNHNS, CDR2 SASEGT. CDR3 loop: CASREAAEAEQYF. The DNA of the CDR3 is TGTGCCAGCCGTGAGGCCGCGGAGGCCGAGCAGTACTTC.

The rearrangement joins TRBV6-2 or TRBV6-3 to TRBJ2-3, with 10 bases identical to TRBD1. CDR1 and CDR2 (germline): MNHEY, SVGEGT. V shed 0 bases, J shed 3 bases, and the junction held 6 bases outside the gene matches. The CDR3 runs 17 residues. CDR3 region: CASSYSMRQGATDTQYF. The CDR3 coding sequence is TGTGCCAGCAGTTACTCGATGAGACAGGGGGCGACAGATACGCAGTATTTT.

The chain is built from TRBV7-9 and TRBJ2-7; weak D call: TRBD1 (5 bases). The CDR3 extends over 14 amino acids. The germline gives CDR1 SEHNR, CDR2 FQNEAQ (reference sequence). V was shortened by 5 bases and J by 0 bases, with 11 bases between the two germline ends. The CDR3 protein is CASSPQQDSYEQYF. The CDR3 nucleotides are TGTGCCAGCAGCCCACAACAGGACTCCTACGAGCAGTACTTC.

The V gene is TRBV27, the J gene TRBJ2-1, with 10 bases lining up with TRBD1. The CDR3 extends over 15 amino acids. The J segment lost 6 bases and the V segment lost 7 bases, leaving 9 bases of the junction unmatched. Germline CDR1 MNHEY, CDR2 SMNVEV (reference sequence). The CDR3 nucleotides read TGTGCCAGCACCTTCTTGAGGACAGGGGGCAATGAGCAGTTCTTC. Its translation: CASTFLRTGGNEQFF.

This clone occurred once. The chain joins TRBV3-1 (or the pseudogene TRBV3-2) to TRBJ1-5, with D perhaps TRBD1 (6 bases). Looked up from germline, CDR1 is LGHDT and CDR2 is YNNKEL (reference sequence). The CDR3 covers 13 residues. V gave up 9 bases and J gave up 5 bases, with 14 bases separating them. The CDR3 DNA reads TGTGCCAGGGGCGGCAGGGGTGATCAGCCCCAGCATTTT. Translation: CARGGRGDQPQHF.

The chain joins TRBV2 to TRBJ1-5; no clear D gene. V was trimmed by 1 base and J by 2 bases, leaving 18 bases between them. The CDR3 is 18 residues long. Germline-derived CDR1 and CDR2 are SNHLY and FYNNEI. CDR3 in amino acids: CASSEGSREVHGNQPQHF. Written as DNA, the CDR3 is TGTGCCAGCAGTGAAGGATCCCGAGAAGTCCATGGCAATCAGCCCCAGCATTTT. Using reference TRBV2 and TRBJ1-5 for the parts outside the CDR3, the full variable domain is EPEVTQTPSHQVTQMGQEVILRCVPISNHLYFYWYRQILGQKVEFLVSFYNNEISEKSEIFDDQFSVERPDGSNFTLKIRSTKLEDSAMYFCASSEGSREVHGNQPQHFGDGTRLSIL.

The chain carries TRBV3-1 (or the pseudogene TRBV3-2) and TRBJ1-3, with D unresolved. V dropped 8 bases and J dropped 2 bases, with 10 bases sitting between them. This CDR3 spans 13 amino acids. Per the germline V gene, CDR1 is LGHDT and CDR2 is YNNKEL (reference sequence). The CDR3 DNA sequence: TGTGCCAGCGCCCAGGTCGCTGGAAACACCATATATTTT. It is translated as CASAQVAGNTIYF.

The CDR3 sequence is CASSGRGYTGELFF. The CDR3 DNA follows: TGTGCCAGCAGTGGCAGGGGATACACCGGGGAGCTGTTTTTT. The V gene is TRBV2, the J gene TRBJ2-2, with D tentatively TRBD1 (6 bases). Germline V lookup: CDR1 SNHLY, CDR2 FYNNEI. V dropped 4 bases and J dropped 3 bases, with 9 bases sitting between them. The length of the CDR3 is 14 residues.

V and J are TRBV5-6 and TRBJ1-3; weak D call: TRBD1 (6 bases). This CDR3 region has 13 residues. Germline values: CDR1 SGHDT, CDR2 YYEEEE. V lost 5 bases, J lost 4 bases, and 10 bases lay in between. The CDR3, as DNA: TGTGCCAGCAGTGTACAGGGCGGAAACACCATATATTTT. The encoded protein is CASSVQGGNTIYF.

The chain joins TRBV12-5 to TRBJ1-2; the D gene is possibly TRBD1 (6 bases). CDR3 length equals 18 residues. Germline lookup yields CDR1 LGHNT and CDR2 FRNRAP. Trimming removed 1 base from V and 4 bases from J, with 22 bases in between. The DNA of the CDR3 is TGTGCTAGTGGTTTGGAAGTGGGGGCAGGCCGCCTCGGCTATGGCTACACCTTC. Its protein product is CASGLEVGAGRLGYGYTF.

The V call is TRBV4-1, the J call TRBJ1-4; TRBD1 is a possible D gene (5 bases). Looked up from germline, CDR1 is MGHRA and CDR2 is YSYEKL. The CDR3 consists of 16 residues. V dropped 3 bases and J dropped 4 bases, with 15 bases sitting between them. The CDR3 DNA reads TGCGCCAGCAGCCAGGGGGGGTCCTGGGGTAATGAAAAACTGTTTTTT. This codes for CASSQGGSWGNEKLFF.